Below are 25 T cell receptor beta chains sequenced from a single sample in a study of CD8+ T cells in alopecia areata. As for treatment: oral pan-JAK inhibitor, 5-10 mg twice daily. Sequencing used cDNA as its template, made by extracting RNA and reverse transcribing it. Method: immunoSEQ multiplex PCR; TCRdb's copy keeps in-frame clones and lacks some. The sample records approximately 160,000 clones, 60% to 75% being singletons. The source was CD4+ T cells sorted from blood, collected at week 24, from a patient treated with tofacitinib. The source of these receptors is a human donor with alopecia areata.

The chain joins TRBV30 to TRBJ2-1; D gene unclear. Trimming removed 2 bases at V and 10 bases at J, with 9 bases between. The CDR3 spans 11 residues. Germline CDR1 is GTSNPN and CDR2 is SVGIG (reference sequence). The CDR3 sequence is CAWSTSREQFF. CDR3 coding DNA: TGTGCCTGGAGTACAAGTCGAGAGCAGTTCTTC.

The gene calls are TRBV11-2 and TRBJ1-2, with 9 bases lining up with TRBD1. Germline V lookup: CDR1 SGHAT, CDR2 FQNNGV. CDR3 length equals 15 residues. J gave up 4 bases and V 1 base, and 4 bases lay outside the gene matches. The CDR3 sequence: CASSLAGTGSYGYTF. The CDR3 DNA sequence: TGTGCCAGCAGCTTAGCCGGGACAGGGAGCTATGGCTACACCTTC.

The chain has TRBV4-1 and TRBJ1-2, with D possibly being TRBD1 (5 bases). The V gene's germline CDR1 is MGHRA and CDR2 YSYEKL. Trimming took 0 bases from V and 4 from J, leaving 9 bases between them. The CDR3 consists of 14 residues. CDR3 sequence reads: CASSQEGDGYGYTF. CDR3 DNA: TGCGCCAGCAGCCAAGAGGGGGATGGCTATGGCTACACCTTC.

The CDR3 region has the DNA TGCAGCGCCCGGACAGGGACGAACACCGGGGAGCTGTTTTTT. Translated, it gives CSARTGTNTGELFF. The genes are TRBV29-1 and TRBJ2-2, with 8 bases fitting TRBD1. The trim removed 7 bases at V and 0 bases at J, leaving 4 bases unmatched. CDR3 size: 14 residues. Germline V gene lookup returns CDR1 SQVTM and CDR2 ANQGSEA.

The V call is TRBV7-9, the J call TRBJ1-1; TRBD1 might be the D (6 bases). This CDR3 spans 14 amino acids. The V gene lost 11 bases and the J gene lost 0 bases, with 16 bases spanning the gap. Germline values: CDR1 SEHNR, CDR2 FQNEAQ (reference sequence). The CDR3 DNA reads TGTGCCTCATCTACACAGGGAATGAACACTGAAGCTTTCTTT. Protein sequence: CASSTQGMNTEAFF.

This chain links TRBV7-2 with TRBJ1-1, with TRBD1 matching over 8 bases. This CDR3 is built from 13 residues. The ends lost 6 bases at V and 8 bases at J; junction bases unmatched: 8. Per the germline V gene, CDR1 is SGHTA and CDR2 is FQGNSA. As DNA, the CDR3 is TGTGCCAGCAGAGGTCAGGGGGCCTTCGAAGCTTTCTTT. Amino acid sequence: CASRGQGAFEAFF.

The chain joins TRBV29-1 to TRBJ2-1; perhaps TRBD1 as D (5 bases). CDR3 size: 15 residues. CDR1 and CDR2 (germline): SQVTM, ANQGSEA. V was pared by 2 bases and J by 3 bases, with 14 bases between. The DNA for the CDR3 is TGCAGCGTTGAAAGGGGTTTACAAGACTACAATGAGCAGTTCTTC. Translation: CSVERGLQDYNEQFF.

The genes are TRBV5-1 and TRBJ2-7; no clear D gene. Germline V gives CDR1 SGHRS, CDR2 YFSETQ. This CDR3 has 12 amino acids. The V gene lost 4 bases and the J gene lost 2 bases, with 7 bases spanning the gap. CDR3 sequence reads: CASSPSPYEQYF. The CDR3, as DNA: TGCGCCAGCAGCCCGTCCCCCTACGAGCAGTACTTC.

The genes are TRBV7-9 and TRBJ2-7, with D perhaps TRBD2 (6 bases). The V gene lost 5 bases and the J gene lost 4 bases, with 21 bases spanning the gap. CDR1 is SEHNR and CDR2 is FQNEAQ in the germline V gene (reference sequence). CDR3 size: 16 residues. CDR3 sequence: CASSRLGAGTQYEQYF. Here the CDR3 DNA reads TGTGCCAGCAGCCGCCTCGGGGCAGGGACTCAGTACGAGCAGTACTTC.

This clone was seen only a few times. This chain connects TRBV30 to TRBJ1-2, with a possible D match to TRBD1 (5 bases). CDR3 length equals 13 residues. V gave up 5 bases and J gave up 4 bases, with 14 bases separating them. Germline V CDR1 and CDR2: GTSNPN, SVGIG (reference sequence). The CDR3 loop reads CAWSDSKRYGYTF. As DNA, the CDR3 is TGTGCCTGGTCTGACAGCAAACGCTATGGCTACACCTTC.

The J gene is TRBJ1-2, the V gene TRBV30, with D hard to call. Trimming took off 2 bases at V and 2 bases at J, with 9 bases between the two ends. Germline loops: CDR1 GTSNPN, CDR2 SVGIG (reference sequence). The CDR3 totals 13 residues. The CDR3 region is CAWSSGRNYGYTF. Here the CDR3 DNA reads TGTGCCTGGAGTAGCGGCAGGAACTATGGCTACACCTTC.

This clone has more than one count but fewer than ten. CDR3 region: CSVEADGTRFTTF. The CDR3 bases are TGCAGCGTTGAAGCCGACGGGACACGCTTTACCACCTTC. The rearrangement uses TRBV29-1 and TRBJ1-2, with a weak D call TRBD1 (6 bases). Trimming cost V 1 base and J 13 bases, with 19 bases left between them. Germline CDR1 reads SQVTM; CDR2 reads ANQGSEA. CDR3 size: 13 residues.

Here the CDR3 DNA reads TGTGCCAGCAGCGGAATCCGGGACCCAGCCTATGGCTACACCTTC. Encoded protein: CASSGIRDPAYGYTF. The chain links TRBV2 to TRBJ1-2, with a weak D call TRBD1 (5 bases). Germline values: CDR1 SNHLY, CDR2 FYNNEI. The ends were cut back, 6 bases at V and 4 bases at J, with 18 bases in the middle. CDR3 length equals 15 residues.

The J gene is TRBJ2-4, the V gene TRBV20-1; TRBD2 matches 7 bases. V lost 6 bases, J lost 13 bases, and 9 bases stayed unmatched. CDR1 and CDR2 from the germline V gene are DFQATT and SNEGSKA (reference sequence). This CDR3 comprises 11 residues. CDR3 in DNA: TGCAGTGCCTGGGGGGGAGGGCAGCAGTACTTC. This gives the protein CSAWGGGQQYF.

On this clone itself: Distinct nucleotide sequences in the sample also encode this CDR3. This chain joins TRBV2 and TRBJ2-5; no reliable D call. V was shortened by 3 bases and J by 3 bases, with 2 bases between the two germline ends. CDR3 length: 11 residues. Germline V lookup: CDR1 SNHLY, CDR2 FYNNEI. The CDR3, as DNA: TGTGCCAGCAGTGAGGAAGAGACCCAGTACTTC. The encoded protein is CASSEEETQYF.

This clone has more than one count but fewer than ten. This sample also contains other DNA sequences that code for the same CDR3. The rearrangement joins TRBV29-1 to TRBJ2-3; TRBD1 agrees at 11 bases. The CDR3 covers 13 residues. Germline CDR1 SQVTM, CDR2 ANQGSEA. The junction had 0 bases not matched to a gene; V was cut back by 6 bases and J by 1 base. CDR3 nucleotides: TGCAGCGTGGACAGGGGGCGCACAGATACGCAGTATTTT. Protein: CSVDRGRTDTQYF.

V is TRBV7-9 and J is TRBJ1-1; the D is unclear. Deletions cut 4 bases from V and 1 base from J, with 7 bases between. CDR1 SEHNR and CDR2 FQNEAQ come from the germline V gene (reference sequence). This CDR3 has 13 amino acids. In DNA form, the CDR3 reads TGTGCCAGCAGCTCGTCTCGGAACACTGAAGCTTTCTTT. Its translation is CASSSSRNTEAFF.

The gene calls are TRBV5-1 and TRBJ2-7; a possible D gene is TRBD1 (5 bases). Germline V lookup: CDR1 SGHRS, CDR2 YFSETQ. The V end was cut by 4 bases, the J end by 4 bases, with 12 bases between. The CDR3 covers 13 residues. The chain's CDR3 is CASSQRGPYEQYF. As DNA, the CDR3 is TGCGCCAGCAGCCAAAGGGGTCCTTACGAGCAGTACTTC.

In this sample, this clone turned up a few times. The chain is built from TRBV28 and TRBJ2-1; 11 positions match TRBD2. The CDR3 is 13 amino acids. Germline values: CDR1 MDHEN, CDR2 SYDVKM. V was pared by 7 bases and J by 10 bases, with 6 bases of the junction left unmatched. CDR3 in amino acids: CASTGTSGREQFF. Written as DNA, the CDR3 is TGTGCCAGCACCGGGACTAGCGGCAGGGAGCAGTTCTTC.

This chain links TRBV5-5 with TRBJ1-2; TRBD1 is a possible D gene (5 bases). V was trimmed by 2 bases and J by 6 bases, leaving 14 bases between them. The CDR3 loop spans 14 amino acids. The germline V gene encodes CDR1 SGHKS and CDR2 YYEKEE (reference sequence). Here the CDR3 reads CASSFGGTKDGYTF. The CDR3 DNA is TGTGCCAGCAGCTTCGGTGGGACCAAGGATGGCTACACCTTC.

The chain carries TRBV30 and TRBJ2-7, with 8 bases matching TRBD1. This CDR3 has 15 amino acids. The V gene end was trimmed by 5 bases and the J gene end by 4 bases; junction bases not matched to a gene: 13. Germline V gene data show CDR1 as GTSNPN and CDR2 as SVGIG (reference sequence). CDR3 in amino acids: CAWRPSRTGIYEQYF. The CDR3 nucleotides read TGTGCCTGGCGGCCCTCGCGGACAGGGATTTACGAGCAGTACTTC.

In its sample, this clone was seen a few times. Here the CDR3 DNA reads TGTGCCAGCAGCACGACAGCCTACGAGCAGTACTTC. Its translation: CASSTTAYEQYF. V gene TRBV6-6 combines with J gene TRBJ2-7; D might be TRBD1 (5 bases). This CDR3 has 12 amino acids. Per the germline V gene, CDR1 is MNHNY and CDR2 is SVGAGI (reference sequence). Trimming took 6 bases from V and 2 from J, leaving 8 bases between them.

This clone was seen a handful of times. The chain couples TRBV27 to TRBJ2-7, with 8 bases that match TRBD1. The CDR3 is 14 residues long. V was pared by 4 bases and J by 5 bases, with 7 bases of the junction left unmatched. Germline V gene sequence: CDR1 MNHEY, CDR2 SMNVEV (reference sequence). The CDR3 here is CASSSLGQVHEQYF. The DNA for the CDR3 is TGTGCCAGCAGTTCATTGGGACAGGTCCACGAGCAGTACTTC.

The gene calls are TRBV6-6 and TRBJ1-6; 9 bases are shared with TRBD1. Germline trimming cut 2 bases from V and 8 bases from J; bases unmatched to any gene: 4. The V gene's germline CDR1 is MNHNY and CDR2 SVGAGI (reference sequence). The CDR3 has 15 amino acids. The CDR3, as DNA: TGTGCCAGCAGTTACCGGGACAGGGCGGATTCACCCCTCCACTTT. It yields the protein CASSYRDRADSPLHF.

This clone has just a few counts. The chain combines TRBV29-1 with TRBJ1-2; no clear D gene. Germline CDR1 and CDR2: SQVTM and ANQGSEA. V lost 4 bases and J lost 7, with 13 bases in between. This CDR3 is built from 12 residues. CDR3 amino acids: CSVVGIRAGYTF. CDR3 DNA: TGCAGCGTTGTCGGGATAAGGGCTGGCTACACCTTC.